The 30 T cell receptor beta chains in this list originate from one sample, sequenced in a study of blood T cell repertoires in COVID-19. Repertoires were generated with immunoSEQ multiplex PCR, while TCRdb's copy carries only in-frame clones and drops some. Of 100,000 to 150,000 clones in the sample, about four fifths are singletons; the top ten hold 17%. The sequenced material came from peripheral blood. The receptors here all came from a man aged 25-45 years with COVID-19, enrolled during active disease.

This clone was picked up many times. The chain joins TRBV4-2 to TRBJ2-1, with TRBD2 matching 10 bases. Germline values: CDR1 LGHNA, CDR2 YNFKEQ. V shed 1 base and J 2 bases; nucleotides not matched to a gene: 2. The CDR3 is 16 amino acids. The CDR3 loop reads CASSQAGLATYNEQFF. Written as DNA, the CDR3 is TGTGCCAGCAGCCAAGCGGGACTAGCGACCTACAATGAGCAGTTCTTC.

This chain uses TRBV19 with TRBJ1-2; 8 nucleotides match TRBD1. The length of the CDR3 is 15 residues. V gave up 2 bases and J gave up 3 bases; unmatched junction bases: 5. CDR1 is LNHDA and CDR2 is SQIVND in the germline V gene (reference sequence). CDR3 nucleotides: TGTGCCAGTAGTATATTGGCAGGGGGCGACTATGGCTACACCTTC. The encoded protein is CASSILAGGDYGYTF.

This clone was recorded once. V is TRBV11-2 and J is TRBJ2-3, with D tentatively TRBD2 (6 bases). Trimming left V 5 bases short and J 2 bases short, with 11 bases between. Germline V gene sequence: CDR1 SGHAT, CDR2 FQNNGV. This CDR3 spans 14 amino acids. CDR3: CASSREFSTDTQYF. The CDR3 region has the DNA TGTGCCAGCAGCCGGGAGTTTTCCACAGATACGCAGTATTTT.

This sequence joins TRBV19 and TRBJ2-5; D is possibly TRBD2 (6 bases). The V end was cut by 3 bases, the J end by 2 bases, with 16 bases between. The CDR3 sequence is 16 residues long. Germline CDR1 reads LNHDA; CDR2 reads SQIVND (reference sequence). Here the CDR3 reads CASSIVGSGRQETQYF. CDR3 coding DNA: TGTGCCAGTAGTATCGTCGGGAGCGGGCGGCAAGAGACCCAGTACTTC.

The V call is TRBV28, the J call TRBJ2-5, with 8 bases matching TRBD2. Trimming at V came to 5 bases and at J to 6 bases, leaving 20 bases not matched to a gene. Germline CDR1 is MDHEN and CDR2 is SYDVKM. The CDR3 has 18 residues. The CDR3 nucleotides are TGTGCCAGCAGTCCTAGTGGGACTAGGGGGGCGGAATTAAAGACCCAGTACTTC. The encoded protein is CASSPSGTRGAELKTQYF.

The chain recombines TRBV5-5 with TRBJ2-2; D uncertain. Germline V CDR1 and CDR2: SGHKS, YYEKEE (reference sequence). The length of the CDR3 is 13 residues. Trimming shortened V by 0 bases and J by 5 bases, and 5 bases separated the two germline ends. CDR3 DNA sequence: TGTGCCAGCAGCTTGGGAGTAACCGGGGAGCTGTTTTTT. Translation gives CASSLGVTGELFF.

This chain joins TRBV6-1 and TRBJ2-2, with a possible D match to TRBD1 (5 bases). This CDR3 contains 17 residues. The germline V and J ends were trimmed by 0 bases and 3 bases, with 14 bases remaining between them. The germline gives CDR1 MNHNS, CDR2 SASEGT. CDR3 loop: CASSEAWLGQDTGELFF. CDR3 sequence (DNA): TGTGCCAGCAGTGAAGCGTGGCTAGGACAAGACACCGGGGAGCTGTTTTTT.

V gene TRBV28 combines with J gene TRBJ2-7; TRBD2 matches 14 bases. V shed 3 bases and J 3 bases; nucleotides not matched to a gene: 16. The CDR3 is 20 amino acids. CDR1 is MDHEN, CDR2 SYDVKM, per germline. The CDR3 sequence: CASSFPWKGLAGGTLYEQYF. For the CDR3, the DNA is TGTGCCAGCAGTTTTCCGTGGAAAGGACTAGCGGGGGGCACGCTCTACGAGCAGTACTTC.

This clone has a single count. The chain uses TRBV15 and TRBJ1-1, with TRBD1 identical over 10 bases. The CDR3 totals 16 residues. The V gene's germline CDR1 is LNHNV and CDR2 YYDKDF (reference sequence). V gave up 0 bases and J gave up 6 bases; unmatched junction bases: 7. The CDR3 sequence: CATSRETGQGRAEAFF. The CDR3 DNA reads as TGTGCCACCAGCAGAGAGACGGGACAGGGGCGGGCTGAAGCTTTCTTT.

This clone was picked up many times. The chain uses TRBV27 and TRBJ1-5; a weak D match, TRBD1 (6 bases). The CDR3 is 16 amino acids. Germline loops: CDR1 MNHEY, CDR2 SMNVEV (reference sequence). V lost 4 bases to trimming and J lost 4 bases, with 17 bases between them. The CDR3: CASSSLGGRTNQPQHF. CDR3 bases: TGTGCCAGCAGTTCGTTGGGGGGGCGGACGAATCAGCCCCAGCATTTT.

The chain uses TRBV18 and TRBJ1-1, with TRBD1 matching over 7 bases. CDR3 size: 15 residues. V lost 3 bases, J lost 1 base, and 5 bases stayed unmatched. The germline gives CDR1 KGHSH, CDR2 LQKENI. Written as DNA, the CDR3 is TGTGCCAGCTCACCCAACAGGGGCACGAACACTGAAGCTTTCTTT. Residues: CASSPNRGTNTEAFF.

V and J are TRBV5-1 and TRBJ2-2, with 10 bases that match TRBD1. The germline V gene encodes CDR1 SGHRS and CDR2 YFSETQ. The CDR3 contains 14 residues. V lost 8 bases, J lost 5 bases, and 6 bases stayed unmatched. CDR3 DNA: TGCGCCAGTGAGCCGGGACAGGGGACCGGGGAGCTGTTTTTT. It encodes CASEPGQGTGELFF.

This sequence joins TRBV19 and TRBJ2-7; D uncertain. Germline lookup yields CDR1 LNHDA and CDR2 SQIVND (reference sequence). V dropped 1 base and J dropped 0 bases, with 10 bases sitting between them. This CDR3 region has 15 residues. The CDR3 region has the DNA TGTGCCAGTAGTATAGTATATGGCAACTCCTACGAGCAGTACTTC. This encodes CASSIVYGNSYEQYF.

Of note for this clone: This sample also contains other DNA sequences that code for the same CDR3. CDR3 sequence: CASSLSGGLKPYEQYF. In DNA form, the CDR3 reads TGTGCCAGCAGTTTGTCTGGGGGACTAAAACCCTACGAGCAGTACTTC. The V gene is TRBV27, the J gene TRBJ2-7; 7 bases fit TRBD2. The CDR3 has 16 residues. The V segment lost 3 bases and the J segment 2 bases; nucleotides outside the gene matches: 10. The germline V gene has CDR1 MNHEY and CDR2 SMNVEV (reference sequence).

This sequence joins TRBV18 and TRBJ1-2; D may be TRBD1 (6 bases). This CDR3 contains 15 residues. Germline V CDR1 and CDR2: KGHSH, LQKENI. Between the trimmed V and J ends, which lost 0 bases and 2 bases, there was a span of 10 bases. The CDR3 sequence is CASSPPVQGNYGYTF. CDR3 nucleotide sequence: TGTGCCAGCTCACCACCGGTCCAGGGGAACTATGGCTACACCTTC.

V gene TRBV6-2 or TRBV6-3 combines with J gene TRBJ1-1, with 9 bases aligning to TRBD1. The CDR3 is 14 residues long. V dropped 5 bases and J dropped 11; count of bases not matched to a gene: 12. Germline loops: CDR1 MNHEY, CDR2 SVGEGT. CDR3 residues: CASSPMGQGIGAFF. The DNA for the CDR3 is TGTGCCAGCAGTCCCATGGGACAGGGAATTGGCGCTTTCTTT.

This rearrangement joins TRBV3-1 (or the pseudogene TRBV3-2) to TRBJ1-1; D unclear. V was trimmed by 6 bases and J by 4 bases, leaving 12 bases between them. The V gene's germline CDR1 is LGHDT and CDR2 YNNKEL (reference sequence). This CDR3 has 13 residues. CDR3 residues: CASSVAPGTEAFF. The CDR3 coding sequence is TGTGCCAGCAGTGTAGCCCCGGGCACTGAAGCTTTCTTT.

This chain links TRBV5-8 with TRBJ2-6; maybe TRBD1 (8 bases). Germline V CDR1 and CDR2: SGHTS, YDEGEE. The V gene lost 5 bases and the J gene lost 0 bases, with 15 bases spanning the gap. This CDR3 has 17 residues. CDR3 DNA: TGTGCCAGCAGACAGACAGGGGACTACTCTGGGGCCAACGTCCTGACTTTC. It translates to CASRQTGDYSGANVLTF.

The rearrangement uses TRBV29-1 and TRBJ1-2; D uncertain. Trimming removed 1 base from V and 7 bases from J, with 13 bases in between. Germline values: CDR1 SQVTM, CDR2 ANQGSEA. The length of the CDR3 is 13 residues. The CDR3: CSVEGDNTVGYTF. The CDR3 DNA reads TGCAGCGTTGAAGGCGACAATACCGTTGGCTACACCTTC. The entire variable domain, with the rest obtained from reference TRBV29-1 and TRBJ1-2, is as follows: SAVISQKPSRDICQRGTSLTIQCQVDSQVTMMFWYRQQPGQSLTLIATANQGSEATYESGFVIDKFPISRPNLTFSTLTVSNMSPEDSSIYLCSVEGDNTVGYTFGSGTRLTVV.

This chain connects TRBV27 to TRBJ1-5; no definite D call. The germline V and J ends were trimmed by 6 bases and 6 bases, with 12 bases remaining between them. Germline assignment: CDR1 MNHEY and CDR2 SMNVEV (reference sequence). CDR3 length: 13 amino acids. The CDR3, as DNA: TGTGCCAGCAGCTCCGCGGCGGGTCAGCCCCAGCATTTT. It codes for CASSSAAGQPQHF.

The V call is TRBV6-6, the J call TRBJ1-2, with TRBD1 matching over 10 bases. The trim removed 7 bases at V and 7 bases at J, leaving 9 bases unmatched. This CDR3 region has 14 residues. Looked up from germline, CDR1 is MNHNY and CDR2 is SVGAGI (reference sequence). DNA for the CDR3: TGTGCCAGCATCTCGACAGGGGGCGCGAGTGGCTACACCTTC. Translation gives CASISTGGASGYTF.

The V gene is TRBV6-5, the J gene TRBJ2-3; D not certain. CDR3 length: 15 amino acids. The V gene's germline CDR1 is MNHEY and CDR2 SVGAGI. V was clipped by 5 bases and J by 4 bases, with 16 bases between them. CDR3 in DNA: TGTGCCAGCAGTCTAACGGAGCCCCCAGCAGATACGCAGTATTTT. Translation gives CASSLTEPPADTQYF.

CDR3 nucleotide sequence: TGTGCCAGCAGCTTAGCATGGGGGGCTAACTATGGCTACACCTTC. It specifies CASSLAWGANYGYTF. V is TRBV7-2 and J is TRBJ1-2; tentative D call: TRBD1 (5 bases). V lost 0 bases to trimming and J lost 0 bases, with 8 bases between them. Germline V gene lookup returns CDR1 SGHTA and CDR2 FQGNSA. This CDR3 has 15 residues.

The DNA for the CDR3 is TGTGCCAGCAGCTTGCGGAGGGGTGCTTACGAGCAGTACTTC. Its protein product is CASSLRRGAYEQYF. The chain links TRBV5-6 to TRBJ2-7; D possibly corresponds to TRBD2 (6 bases). V lost 1 base and J 4 bases, leaving 12 bases between the germline ends. The CDR3 spans 14 residues. The V gene's germline CDR1 is SGHDT and CDR2 YYEEEE.

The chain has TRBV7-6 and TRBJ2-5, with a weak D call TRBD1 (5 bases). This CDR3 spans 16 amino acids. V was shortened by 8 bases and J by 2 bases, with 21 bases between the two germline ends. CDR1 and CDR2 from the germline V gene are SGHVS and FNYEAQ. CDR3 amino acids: CASGEQGPTLQETQYF. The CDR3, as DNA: TGTGCCAGCGGTGAGCAGGGCCCTACTCTACAAGAGACCCAGTACTTC.

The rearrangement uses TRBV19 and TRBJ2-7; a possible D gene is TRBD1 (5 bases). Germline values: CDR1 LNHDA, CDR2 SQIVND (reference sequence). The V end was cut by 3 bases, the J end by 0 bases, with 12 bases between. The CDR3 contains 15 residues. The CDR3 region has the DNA TGTGCCAGTAGTATCGCACAGGCGGTCTCCTACGAGCAGTACTTC. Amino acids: CASSIAQAVSYEQYF. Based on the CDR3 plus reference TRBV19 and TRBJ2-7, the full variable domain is DGGITQSPKYLFRKEGQNVTLSCEQNLNHDAMYWYRQDPGQGLRLIYYSQIVNDFQKGDIAEGYSVSREKKESFPLTVTSAQKNPTAFYLCASSIAQAVSYEQYFGPGTRLTVT.

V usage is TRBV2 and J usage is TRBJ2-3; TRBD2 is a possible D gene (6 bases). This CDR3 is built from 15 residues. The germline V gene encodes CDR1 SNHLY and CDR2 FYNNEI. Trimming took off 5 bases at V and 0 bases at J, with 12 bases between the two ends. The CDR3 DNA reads TGTGCCAGCAGTCCCCGGGGGACTAGCACAGATACGCAGTATTTT. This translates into CASSPRGTSTDTQYF. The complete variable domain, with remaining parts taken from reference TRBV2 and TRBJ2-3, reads EPEVTQTPSHQVTQMGQEVILRCVPISNHLYFYWYRQILGQKVEFLVSFYNNEISEKSEIFDDQFSVERPDGSNFTLKIRSTKLEDSAMYFCASSPRGTSTDTQYFGPGTRLTVL.

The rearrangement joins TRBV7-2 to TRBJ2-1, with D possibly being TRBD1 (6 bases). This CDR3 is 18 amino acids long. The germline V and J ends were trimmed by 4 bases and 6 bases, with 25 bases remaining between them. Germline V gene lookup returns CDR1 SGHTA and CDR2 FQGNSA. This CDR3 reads CASSSSSSRNTGLNEQFF. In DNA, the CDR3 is TGTGCCAGCAGCTCCTCCTCCTCCCGTAATACAGGGCTCAATGAGCAGTTCTTC. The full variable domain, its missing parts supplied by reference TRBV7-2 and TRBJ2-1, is GAGVSQSPSNKVTEKGKDVELRCDPISGHTALYWYRQSLGQGLEFLIYFQGNSAPDKSGLPSDRFSAERTGGSVSTLTIQRTQQEDSAVYLCASSSSSSRNTGLNEQFFGPGTRLTVL.

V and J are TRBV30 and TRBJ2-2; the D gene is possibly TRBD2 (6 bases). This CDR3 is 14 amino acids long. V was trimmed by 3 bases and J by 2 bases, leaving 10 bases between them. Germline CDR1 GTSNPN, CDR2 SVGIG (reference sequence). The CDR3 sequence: CAWRGGANTGELFF. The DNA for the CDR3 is TGTGCCTGGAGGGGCGGGGCCAACACCGGGGAGCTGTTTTTT.

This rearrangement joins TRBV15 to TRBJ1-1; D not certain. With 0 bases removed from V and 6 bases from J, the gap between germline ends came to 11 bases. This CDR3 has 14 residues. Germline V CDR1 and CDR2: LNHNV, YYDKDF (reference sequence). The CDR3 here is CATSRDINSPEAFF. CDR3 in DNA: TGTGCCACCAGCAGAGATATAAACAGTCCTGAAGCTTTCTTT. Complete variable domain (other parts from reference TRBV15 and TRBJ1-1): DAMVIQNPRYQVTQFGKPVTLSCSQTLNHNVMYWYQQKSSQAPKLLFHYYDKDFNNEADTPDNFQSRRPNTSFCFLDIRSPGLGDTAMYLCATSRDINSPEAFFGQGTRLTVV.